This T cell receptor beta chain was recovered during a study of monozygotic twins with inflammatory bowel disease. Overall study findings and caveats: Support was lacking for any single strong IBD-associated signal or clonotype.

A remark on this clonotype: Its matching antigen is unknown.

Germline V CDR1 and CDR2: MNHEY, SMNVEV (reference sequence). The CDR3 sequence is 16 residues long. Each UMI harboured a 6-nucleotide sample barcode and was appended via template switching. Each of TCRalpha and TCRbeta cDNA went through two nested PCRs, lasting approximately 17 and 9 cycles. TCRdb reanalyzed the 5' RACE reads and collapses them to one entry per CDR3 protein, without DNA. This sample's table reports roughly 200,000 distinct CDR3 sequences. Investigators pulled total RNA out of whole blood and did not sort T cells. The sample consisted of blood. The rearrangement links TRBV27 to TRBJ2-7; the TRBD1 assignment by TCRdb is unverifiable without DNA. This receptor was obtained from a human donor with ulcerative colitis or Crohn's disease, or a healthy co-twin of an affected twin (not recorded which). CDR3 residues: CASSLFGAGASYEQYF.